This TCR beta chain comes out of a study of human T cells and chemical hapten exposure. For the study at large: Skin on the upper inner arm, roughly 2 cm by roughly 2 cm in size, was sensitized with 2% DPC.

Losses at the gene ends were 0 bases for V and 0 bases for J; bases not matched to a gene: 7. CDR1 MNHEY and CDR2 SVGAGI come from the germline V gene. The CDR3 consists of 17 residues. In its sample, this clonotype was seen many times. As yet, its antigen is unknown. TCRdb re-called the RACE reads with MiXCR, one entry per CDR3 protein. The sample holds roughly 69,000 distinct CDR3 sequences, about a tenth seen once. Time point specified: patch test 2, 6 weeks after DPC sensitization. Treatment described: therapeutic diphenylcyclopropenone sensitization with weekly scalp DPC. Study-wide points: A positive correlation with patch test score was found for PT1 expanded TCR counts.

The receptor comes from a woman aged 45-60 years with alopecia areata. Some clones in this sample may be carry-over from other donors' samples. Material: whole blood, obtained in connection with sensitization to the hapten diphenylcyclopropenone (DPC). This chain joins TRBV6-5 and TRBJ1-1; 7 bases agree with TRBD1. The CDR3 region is CASSYSVPGQLNTEAFF. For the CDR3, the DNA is TGTGCCAGCAGTTACTCAGTGCCGGGACAGCTGAACACTGAAGCTTTCTTT.